The clone carrying this TCR beta chain was seen more than once but under ten times. As yet, its antigen is unknown. This record comes from a study of vaccination effects on CD4 cells after COVID-19. Overall study results and limits: Among infection- and vaccine-induced clones, marked clonal contraction occurred late after vaccination. The study had few convalescent patients and no early post-infection timepoints.

Ahead of sequencing, the ViraFEST assay grew antigen-specific CD4+ T cells using viral peptide pools. Once cultured for roughly 10 days, the cells underwent separation to obtain CD4+ T cells. PCR-confirmed SARS-CoV-2 infection occurred in the person between March and December 2020. Each culture well received over 1.5 million PBMC. These cells were then cultured in IMDM with about 9.1 IU/ml IL-2 and 8.5 to 10 ug/ml peptides. Each culture had half its medium swapped for IL-2 medium on days 3 and 7. Generated by immunoSEQ multiplex PCR, the TCRdb table keeps only in-frame clones and is missing some. The table includes around 40,000 clones, 73% detected once. The V end lost 4 bases, the J end lost 2 bases, and 10 bases lay between the germline ends. This CDR3 has 13 amino acids. CDR1 and CDR2 (germline): SGHNT, YYREEE (reference sequence).

The chain carries TRBV5-4 and TRBJ2-7; D is uncertain. The sequence derives from a human donor who had a prior SARS-CoV-2 infection. Specimen: CD4+ T cells from PBMCs cultured with a peptide pool, collected before COVID-19 vaccination. CDR3 protein: CASSIDGTYEQYF. CDR3 nucleotide sequence: TGTGCCAGCAGCATCGACGGTACCTACGAGCAGTACTTC.